This passage covers 27 T cell receptor beta chains from one sample sequenced in a study of blood T cells in healthy people across ages. A second PCR of 7 to 11 cycles used a sample-barcoded 5' primer and a J-beta primer mix. TCRdb used MiXCR to reprocess the 5' RACE reads, holding one entry per CDR3 protein. In the table there are 1.5 million to 2 million distinct CDR3 sequences, roughly 28% of which are singletons. The sequencing input was blood. These receptors all come from a woman aged 25 to 45 in good health.

Turning to this clonotype: A read error may explain this, as a much larger clone is one base away. The gene calls are TRBV6-2 or TRBV6-3 and TRBJ2-5; 7 nucleotides line up with TRBD2. Gene TRBJ2-7 matches the end of the DNA better, so the J call may be wrong. Germline V gene data show CDR1 as MNHEY and CDR2 as SVGEGT. CDR3 size: 15 residues. The CDR3 here is CASSRLGSGDHEQYF. CDR3 nucleotides: TGTGCCAGCAGCCGCCTTGGGAGCGGGGACCACGAGCAGTACTTC.

V usage is TRBV4-1 and J usage is TRBJ2-7; D could derive from TRBD1 or TRBD2 (5 bases each). This CDR3 region has 14 residues. Germline V lookup: CDR1 MGHRA, CDR2 YSYEKL. The ends were cut back, 1 base at V and 6 bases at J, with 13 bases in the middle. The CDR3, as DNA: TGCGCCAGCAGCCAAGCCACGCAGGGACGCGAGCAGTACTTC. Encoded protein: CASSQATQGREQYF.

This chain joins TRBV6-2 or TRBV6-3 and TRBJ2-1; the D gene is possibly TRBD1 (5 bases). The V gene lost 0 bases and the J gene lost 4 bases, with 10 bases spanning the gap. CDR3 length: 15 residues. CDR1 is MNHEY, CDR2 SVGEGT, per germline. The CDR3 loop is CASSYSIRGYNEQFF. In nucleotides, the CDR3 is TGTGCCAGCAGTTACTCGATTAGGGGTTACAATGAGCAGTTCTTC.

The chain employs TRBV12-3 or TRBV12-4 and TRBJ2-7; 10 bases fit TRBD2. The CDR3 contains 16 residues. The V gene end was trimmed by 3 bases and the J gene end by 2 bases; junction bases not matched to a gene: 7. The CDR3 reads CASSLRLAGATYEQYF. In DNA form, the CDR3 reads TGTGCCAGCAGTTTGAGGCTAGCGGGGGCAACCTACGAGCAGTACTTC.

This rearrangement joins TRBV12-3 or TRBV12-4 to TRBJ1-3, with D perhaps TRBD1 (5 bases). This CDR3 has 14 residues. The V and J ends lost 6 bases and 4 bases respectively, with 13 bases between them. CDR3 residues: CASRSTVVGNTIYF. CDR3 in DNA: TGTGCCAGCAGATCGACAGTAGTAGGAAACACCATATATTTT.

Only a few counts were recorded for this clonotype. The rearrangement links TRBV12-3 or TRBV12-4 to TRBJ1-5, with D maybe TRBD1 (5 bases). With 3 bases removed from V and 5 bases from J, the gap between germline ends came to 14 bases. The CDR3 has 15 amino acids. The CDR3 DNA follows: TGTGCCAGCAGTTTTGGGGGGTTCAAAGATCAGCCCCAGCATTTT. It yields the protein CASSFGGFKDQPQHF.

A word on this clonotype: A much larger clone differs by one base, so this may be a read error. The genes are TRBV18 and TRBJ2-5, with no clear D. Germline CDR1 KGHSH, CDR2 LQKENI. The CDR3 consists of 12 residues. In DNA, the CDR3 is TGTGCCGGCTCACCGGAGCAAGAGACCCAGTACTTC. It yields the protein CAGSPEQETQYF.

The chain recombines TRBV7-6 with TRBJ2-3; 8 bases are shared with TRBD2. CDR3 length: 17 residues. In germline, CDR1 is SGHVS, CDR2 FNYEAQ. V was clipped by 4 bases and J by 2 bases; unmatched bases: 11. The CDR3 sequence is CASSSRGAGALTDTQYF. The CDR3 region has the DNA TGTGCCAGCAGCTCCCGGGGAGCGGGGGCCCTCACAGATACGCAGTATTTT.

The chain carries TRBV20-1 and TRBJ1-5, with D hard to call. V lost 6 bases and J lost 0, with 15 bases in between. Per germline, CDR1 DFQATT and CDR2 SNEGSKA (reference sequence). The CDR3 consists of 15 residues. The CDR3 here is CSAIEARLSNQPQHF. CDR3 DNA sequence: TGCAGTGCCATAGAGGCGAGACTTAGCAATCAGCCCCAGCATTTT.

The V gene is TRBV5-1, the J gene TRBJ2-6; maybe TRBD2 (6 bases). Deletions cut 3 bases from V and 2 bases from J, with 15 bases between. This CDR3 has 17 amino acids. CDR1 is SGHRS and CDR2 is YFSETQ in the germline V gene. In DNA form, the CDR3 reads TGCGCCAGCAGCTGGTCCCTCCGCGGGACTGGGGCCAACGTCCTGACTTTC. It codes for CASSWSLRGTGANVLTF.

This clonotype was found a few times. The rearrangement uses TRBV12-3 or TRBV12-4 and TRBJ1-2; 8 bases align to TRBD1. The CDR3 totals 14 residues. V was pared by 5 bases and J by 4 bases, with 6 bases of the junction left unmatched. The CDR3 protein is CASSLGQDFYGYTF. In DNA form, the CDR3 reads TGTGCCAGCAGTCTGGGACAGGATTTCTATGGCTACACCTTC.

About this clonotype itself: A much larger clonotype is one base distant, so this may be a read error. The chain combines TRBV6-1 with TRBJ2-5, with D maybe TRBD2 (6 bases). V lost 1 base and J 5 bases, leaving 8 bases between the germline ends. CDR1 is MNHNS, CDR2 SASEGT, per germline. This CDR3 is built from 13 residues. This CDR3 reads CASSEVGRETQYF. DNA of the CDR3: TGTGCCAGCAGTGAAGTGGGGAGGGAGACCCAGTACTTC.

This clonotype was observed a few times. The chain combines TRBV20-1 with TRBJ2-7; 10 nucleotides match TRBD2. Trimming at V came to 0 bases and at J to 0 bases, leaving 8 bases not matched to a gene. Per the germline V gene, CDR1 is DFQATT and CDR2 is SNEGSKA (reference sequence). The CDR3 runs to 17 residues. The CDR3 DNA is TGCAGTGCTAGAGATTATAGCGGGAGGCTTAGCTCCTACGAGCAGTACTTC. Residues: CSARDYSGRLSSYEQYF.

This clonotype was found many times. This chain connects TRBV10-3 to TRBJ2-7; D possibly corresponds to TRBD2 (5 bases). Deletions cut 4 bases from V and 1 base from J, with 5 bases between. This CDR3 is built from 12 residues. Germline V gives CDR1 ENHRY, CDR2 SYGVKD. The CDR3 reads CAISAGSYEQYF. The CDR3, as DNA: TGTGCCATCAGTGCGGGGTCCTACGAGCAGTACTTC.

There are many counts of this clonotype. The CDR3 region has the DNA TGTGCCATCCAGGACAGGGGTGAAACTTACGAGCAGTACTTC. Protein: CAIQDRGETYEQYF. The chain recombines TRBV10-3 with TRBJ2-7; 9 bases are shared with TRBD1. V gave up 8 bases and J gave up 4 bases; unmatched junction bases: 9. Germline lookup yields CDR1 ENHRY and CDR2 SYGVKD. CDR3 size: 14 residues.

This clonotype appeared a few times. The chain links TRBV7-9 to TRBJ2-1; weak D call: TRBD2 (5 bases). The J call may be faulty, since TRBJ2-7 better matches the DNA end. This CDR3 region has 15 residues. Germline-derived CDR1 and CDR2 are SEHNR and FQNEAQ (reference sequence). The CDR3, as DNA: TGTGCCAGCAGCCAAAGCGGCAGCTCCTACAATGAGCAGTACTTC. This codes for CASSQSGSSYNEQYF.

The rearrangement links TRBV28 to TRBJ2-5; 9 bases match TRBD1. CDR1 and CDR2 from the germline V gene are MDHEN and SYDVKM. Trimming at V came to 3 bases and at J to 4 bases, leaving 6 bases not matched to a gene. This CDR3 spans 15 amino acids. The CDR3 DNA is TGTGCCAGCAGTTTCGGCGGGACAGGGAGAGAGACCCAGTACTTC. Its translation: CASSFGGTGRETQYF.

The V and J genes are TRBV9 and TRBJ1-4, with D possibly matching TRBD1 (6 bases). V was trimmed by 4 bases and J by 8 bases, leaving 18 bases between them. Per the germline V gene, CDR1 is SGDLS and CDR2 is YYNGEE. This CDR3 is 15 amino acids long. The DNA for the CDR3 is TGTGCCAGCAGCCCACAGGGAGGAGTGGGGGAAAAACTGTTTTTT. Translating it yields CASSPQGGVGEKLFF.

A remark on this clonotype: A much larger clonotype is one base distant, so this may be a read error. This chain links TRBV7-3 with TRBJ2-1; D is unresolved. CDR3 size: 13 residues. The germline CDR1 and CDR2 sequences are SGHTA and FQGTGA. CDR3: CVSSPGRYNEQFF. CDR3 in DNA: TGTGTCAGCAGCCCGGGCCGCTACAATGAGCAGTTCTTC.

The rearrangement uses TRBV15 and TRBJ2-3, with 8 bases lining up with TRBD1. V shed 2 bases and J 2 bases; nucleotides not matched to a gene: 12. The germline V gene encodes CDR1 LNHNV and CDR2 YYDKDF (reference sequence). This CDR3 spans 18 amino acids. In nucleotides, the CDR3 is TGTGCCACCAGCAGACCCCGGCGGGACAGGACCAACACAGATACGCAGTATTTT. Translating gives CATSRPRRDRTNTDTQYF.

This clonotype was recorded a few times. The chain joins TRBV29-1 to TRBJ2-2, with 8 bases fitting TRBD1. Per germline, CDR1 SQVTM and CDR2 ANQGSEA. The CDR3 sequence is 13 residues long. The trim removed 6 bases at V and 6 bases at J, leaving 6 bases unmatched. CDR3 sequence (DNA): TGCAGCGTCTACGACAGGGGTCCCGGGGAGCTGTTTTTT. Residues: CSVYDRGPGELFF.

This clonotype was picked up a small number of times. The rearrangement links TRBV30 to TRBJ1-4; D gene uncertain. The germline V gene encodes CDR1 GTSNPN and CDR2 SVGIG (reference sequence). The CDR3 has 15 amino acids. V was trimmed by 1 base and J by 3 bases, leaving 12 bases between them. The CDR3 coding sequence is TGTGCCTGGAGTGCGCTTGGAGGGCCTAATGAAAAACTGTTTTTT. Encoded protein: CAWSALGGPNEKLFF.

The V gene is TRBV19, the J gene TRBJ2-5; the D gene could be TRBD1 or TRBD2 (6 bases each). Trimming removed 6 bases at V and 9 bases at J, with 11 bases between. This CDR3 is built from 11 residues. Germline CDR1 reads LNHDA; CDR2 reads SQIVND (reference sequence). The CDR3 DNA reads TGTGCCAGTAGCCTAAGGGGGGCCCAGTACTTC. Protein product: CASSLRGAQYF.

This clonotype was observed a few times. This rearrangement joins TRBV12-5 to TRBJ2-1; 12 nucleotides match TRBD2. After removal of 6 bases from V and 7 bases from J, the junction contained 13 bases not matched to a gene. CDR3 size: 17 residues. Germline values: CDR1 LGHNT, CDR2 FRNRAP. This chain's CDR3 is CASGLRLAGENRNEQFF. CDR3 DNA sequence: TGTGCTAGTGGCCTAAGACTAGCGGGAGAGAACAGGAATGAGCAGTTCTTC.

This clonotype was observed a few times. CDR3 sequence (DNA): TGTGCCAGCAGGTCCCGAACCGGGGCGAACACTGAAGCTTTCTTT. It encodes CASRSRTGANTEAFF. The chain links TRBV12-3 or TRBV12-4 to TRBJ1-1; D might be TRBD1 (5 bases). This CDR3 contains 15 residues. Trimming removed 6 bases at V and 1 base at J, with 15 bases between.

J is TRBJ2-3 and V is TRBV7-3, with D tentatively TRBD2 (6 bases). Germline CDR1 SGHTA, CDR2 FQGTGA. Trimming took off 5 bases at V and 4 bases at J, with 22 bases between the two ends. CDR3 size: 17 residues. The CDR3 here is CASSRISGVEGADTQYF. The CDR3 DNA is TGTGCCAGCAGCCGAATCTCGGGGGTTGAAGGAGCAGATACGCAGTATTTT.

This clonotype was observed a few times. The V and J genes are TRBV3-1 and TRBJ2-6, with D possibly being TRBD1 or TRBD2 (6 bases each). Germline-derived CDR1 and CDR2 are LGHDT and YNNKEL (reference sequence). The CDR3 sequence is 16 residues long. Trimming took off 3 bases at V and 0 bases at J, with 9 bases between the two ends. The CDR3 protein is CASSQAGHSGANVLTF. Written as DNA, the CDR3 is TGTGCCAGCAGCCAGGCGGGACACTCTGGGGCCAACGTCCTGACTTTC.